This T cell receptor beta chain was found in a study of spatial heterogeneity in lung cancer (dated by TCRdb to 2018 to 2020). For context, the study as a whole: Beta-chain transcripts were consistently detected in greater numbers than alpha-chain transcripts, which likely reflects a higher abundance of beta-chain transcripts. In the raw uncorrected reads, each unique combination of TCR and UMI appeared more than ten times on average. Both alpha and beta chains were TCR-sequenced in samples taken at surgery, namely 220 tumor regions, approximately 63 matched nontumor lung samples and over 55 PBMC samples. In tumor regions, TCR transcript counts showed a strong correlation with a T cell transcriptional module score derived from matched bulk RNA-seq. TCR repertoire features were related to nonsynonymous mutation counts determined by whole-exome sequencing of tumor tissue. In non-small cell lung cancer, the study quantitatively compared TCR alpha and beta repertoires across several tumor regions, matched nontumor lung, and blood. Overall study outcomes, separate from this receptor: TCR-seq coverage of tumor T cells was estimated to be only roughly 7.5% for alpha chains and 11% to 15% for beta chains. Additional single-cell paired TCR alpha and beta sequencing was considered necessary to confirm, at a functional level, the hypothesis that regional TCRs recognize regional mutations. The count of ubiquitous expanded TCRs correlated with the count of ubiquitous nonsynonymous mutations, and the count of regional expanded TCRs correlated with the count of regional nonsynonymous mutations. The tumor nonsynonymous mutation count correlated with the number of expanded intratumoral alpha and beta TCRs.

This clonotype was seen a single time. Its antigen target is currently unknown. No base quality values were provided; no much bigger clone lies one nucleotide off. Resting on one read, the evidence is weak. Library method: 5' RACE. Sequencing relied on a NextSeq 500. To allow correction of PCR and sequencing errors, the TCR library protocol tagged every TCR cDNA molecule with a unique molecular identifier. For the original study's pipeline: TCR identification, UMI-based error correction and CDR3 extraction were all carried out with Decombinator tools. Expanded TCRs were defined as those above a frequency of 2 per 1,000, corresponding to the top 1% of the tumor frequency distribution. Expanded tumor TCRs statistically deemed absent (corrected P<0.05) from at least one tumor region were classed as regional, and all other expanded tumor TCRs were classed as ubiquitous. Renyi diversity was calculated using the R vegan package after each repertoire was subsampled 100 times to 5,000 TCRs. To build CDR3 similarity networks, amino acid triplet string-kernel similarity was used, and CDR3s were connected when their pairwise similarity was above 0.82. In-frame beta chains were kept once TCRdb had trimmed the public reads at Q25 with fastp and called clones with MiXCR. Duplicate CDR3 protein sequences are folded into a single record with the most common DNA and genes. The V and J calls and clone size are TCRdb's, not the authors'. The table for this sample lists around 3,000 distinct CDR3 sequences; roughly an eighth of them were counted only once. Of the sample, approximately 24% is held by the ten largest clones.

The germline V gene sets CDR1 to SGDLS and CDR2 to YYNGEE. V is cut by 0 bases and J by 3 bases, and the space between the germline ends is 10 bases. Counted from cysteine to phenylalanine, this CDR3 has 14 amino acids. The only DNA kept is the CDR3, 42 bases in frame from the first base. The meaning of the sample's time point label: sample taken at primary tumor resection. Donors were over 60 patients with early-stage, untreated non-small cell lung cancer from the lung TRACERx cohort. TCR sequencing used whole RNA extracted from tumor and nontumor lung tissue, or from cryopreserved PBMC samples, without cell sorting. A patient was chosen for TCR sequencing only when enough RNA was available from at least two tumor regions. Before selection, tumor and adjacent nontumor lung specimens were reviewed by a lung pathologist.

This clonotype was obtained from a male donor with early-stage non-small cell lung cancer. The rearranged segments are TRBV9 and TRBJ2-7; the D region possibly corresponds to TRBD1 (6 bases align). The sample in question was lung tumor tissue, obtained at surgery. Here the CDR3 is given as CASSVGDKFYEQYF. The DNA sequence follows: TGTGCCAGCAGCGTAGGGGACAAGTTCTACGAGCAGTACTTC.